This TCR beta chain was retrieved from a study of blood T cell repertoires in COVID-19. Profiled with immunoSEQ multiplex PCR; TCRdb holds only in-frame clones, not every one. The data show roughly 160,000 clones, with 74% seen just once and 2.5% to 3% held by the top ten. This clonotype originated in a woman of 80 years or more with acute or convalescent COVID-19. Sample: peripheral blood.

The CDR3 bases are TGTGCCAGCAGCAAAAGGGGTGGAAACACTGAAGCTTTCTTT. Translation gives CASSKRGGNTEAFF. The V call is TRBV6-5, the J call TRBJ1-1; possible D gene TRBD1, 5 bases. The V gene's germline CDR1 is MNHEY and CDR2 SVGAGI. V was shortened by 6 bases and J by 2 bases, with 13 bases between the two germline ends. The CDR3 has 14 amino acids.